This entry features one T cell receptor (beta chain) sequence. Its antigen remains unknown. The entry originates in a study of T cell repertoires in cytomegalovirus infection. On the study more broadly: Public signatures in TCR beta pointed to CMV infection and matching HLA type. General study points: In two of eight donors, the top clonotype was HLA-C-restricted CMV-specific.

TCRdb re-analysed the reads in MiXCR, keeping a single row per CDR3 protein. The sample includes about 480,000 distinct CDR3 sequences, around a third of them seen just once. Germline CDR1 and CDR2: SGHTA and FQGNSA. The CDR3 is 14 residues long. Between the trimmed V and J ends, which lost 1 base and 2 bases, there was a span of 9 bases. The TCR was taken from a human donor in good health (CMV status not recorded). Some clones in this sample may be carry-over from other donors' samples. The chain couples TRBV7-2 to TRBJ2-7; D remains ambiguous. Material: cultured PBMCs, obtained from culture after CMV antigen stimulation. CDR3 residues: CASSLGDQAYEQYF. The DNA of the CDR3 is TGTGCCAGCAGCTTAGGTGACCAAGCCTACGAGCAGTACTTC. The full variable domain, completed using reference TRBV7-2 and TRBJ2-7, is GAGVSQSPSNKVTEKGKDVELRCDPISGHTALYWYRQSLGQGLEFLIYFQGNSAPDKSGLPSDRFSAERTGGSVSTLTIQRTQQEDSAVYLCASSLGDQAYEQYFGPGTRLTVT.